Presented here are 27 T cell receptor beta chains from one specimen sequenced in a study of cytomegalovirus exposure and HLA in healthy donors. The PCR had 60 Vbeta and 13 Jbeta primers. Assay: immunoSEQ multiplex PCR; the TCRdb copy retains only in-frame clones and omits some. The sample yields about 160,000 clones, 80% seen once. The sample consisted of PBMCs. These receptors came from a woman aged 45 to 65 in good health and CMV-seropositive.

A single count supports this clone. This rearrangement joins TRBV4-3 to TRBJ1-2; possible D gene TRBD1, 5 bases. V was pared by 2 bases and J by 4 bases, with 20 bases between. The germline gives CDR1 LGHNA, CDR2 YSLEER. The CDR3 contains 17 residues. This CDR3 is CASSQHGLQGGGYGYTF. The CDR3 nucleotides read TGCGCCAGCAGCCAACACGGTCTGCAGGGAGGCGGCTATGGCTACACCTTC.

The rearrangement uses TRBV5-1 and TRBJ2-2; 8 positions agree with TRBD2. Germline assignment: CDR1 SGHRS and CDR2 YFSETQ. The CDR3 length is 16 residues. With V trimmed by 3 bases and J by 0 bases, 4 bases remained unmatched. The CDR3 DNA follows: TGCGCCAGCAGCTCGGGGGGGTATACGAACACCGGGGAGCTGTTTTTT. It codes for CASSSGGYTNTGELFF.

This clone has more than one count but fewer than ten. Other DNA variants within this sample encode the same CDR3. The genes are TRBV7-2 and TRBJ2-7, with a weak D call TRBD1 (6 bases). V shed 5 bases and J shed 2 bases, with 10 bases lying between them. Germline loops: CDR1 SGHTA, CDR2 FQGNSA. This CDR3 has 13 amino acids. CDR3 amino acids: CASSRDKTYEQYF. The DNA for the CDR3 is TGTGCCAGCAGCCGGGACAAGACCTACGAGCAGTACTTC.

This clone was counted a few times. This rearrangement joins TRBV6-1 to TRBJ2-5; D possibly corresponds to TRBD2 (7 bases). The DNA end is more similar to TRBJ2-7, so the J call may be wrong. This CDR3 spans 13 amino acids. The germline CDR1 and CDR2 sequences are MNHNS and SASEGT. Here the CDR3 DNA reads TGTGCGGAATCGACGGGGGGCGGCTACGAGCAGTACTTC. This translates into CAESTGGGYEQYF.

The chain has TRBV27 and TRBJ1-3; D gene ambiguous. The CDR3 covers 13 residues. The germline V gene encodes CDR1 MNHEY and CDR2 SMNVEV (reference sequence). Trimming took 5 bases from V and 0 from J, leaving 5 bases between them. Here the CDR3 reads CASSPNSGNTIYF. The CDR3 nucleotides are TGTGCCAGCAGTCCCAACTCTGGAAACACCATATATTTT.

In DNA form, the CDR3 reads TGTGCCAGCACTACCATGGATGCAGCGACTGAAGCTTTCTTT. This translates into CASTTMDAATEAFF. V usage is TRBV7-9 and J usage is TRBJ1-1; D call uncertain. Germline CDR1 SEHNR, CDR2 FQNEAQ (reference sequence). The CDR3 is 14 amino acids. Between the trimmed V and J ends, which lost 7 bases and 5 bases, there was a span of 17 bases.

This sequence joins TRBV28 and TRBJ2-7; D may be TRBD2 (6 bases). V gave up 6 bases and J gave up 2 bases, with 23 bases separating them. CDR1 and CDR2 from the germline V gene are MDHEN and SYDVKM. The CDR3 has 17 amino acids. The CDR3, as DNA: TGTGCCAGCAGCCTAGGGCTTGGTGGGAGGCAAGCCTACGAGCAGTACTTC. It codes for CASSLGLGGRQAYEQYF.

The V gene is TRBV11-2, the J gene TRBJ2-6; D might be TRBD1 (5 bases). The CDR3 is 17 residues long. V lost 3 bases and J lost 3, with 15 bases in between. Germline loops: CDR1 SGHAT, CDR2 FQNNGV. CDR3 region: CASSFVQGGVGANVLTF. DNA for the CDR3: TGTGCCAGCAGCTTCGTCCAGGGTGGCGTTGGGGCCAACGTCCTGACTTTC.

V gene TRBV27 combines with J gene TRBJ2-3; 10 nucleotides agree with TRBD2. CDR3 length: 18 residues. CDR1 and CDR2 from the germline V gene are MNHEY and SMNVEV (reference sequence). The J segment lost 4 bases and the V segment lost 5 bases, leaving 15 bases of the junction unmatched. The CDR3 sequence is CASSPHLLAGGGADTQYF. The CDR3 nucleotides read TGTGCCAGCAGTCCCCATCTCTTAGCGGGAGGTGGAGCAGATACGCAGTATTTT.

This clone has just a few counts. V is TRBV5-4 and J is TRBJ2-1; 14 nucleotides align to TRBD2. V was clipped by 0 bases and J by 9 bases; unmatched bases: 5. The CDR3 extends over 16 amino acids. Germline V gene lookup returns CDR1 SGHNT and CDR2 YYREEE (reference sequence). The DNA of the CDR3 is TGTGCCAGCAGCTTGGGAGGACTAGCGGGAGGCGGTGAGCAGTTCTTC. Translation: CASSLGGLAGGGEQFF.

In nucleotides, the CDR3 is TGTGCCAGCTCCCCCGGCCCTGAGAAGGGGGCCACTGAAGCTTTCTTT. Protein product: CASSPGPEKGATEAFF. The chain recombines TRBV18 with TRBJ1-1, with 7 bases identical to TRBD1. The CDR3 length is 16 residues. V was pared by 6 bases and J by 4 bases, with 14 bases of the junction left unmatched. The germline V gene encodes CDR1 KGHSH and CDR2 LQKENI.

V gene TRBV6-1 combines with J gene TRBJ1-5, with 7 bases that match TRBD1. This CDR3 is built from 14 residues. V gave up 7 bases and J gave up 6 bases; unmatched junction bases: 9. CDR1 and CDR2 (germline): MNHNS, SASEGT. CDR3 sequence (DNA): TGTGCCAGCAAGCAGGGGGGCGAAGGTCAGCCCCAGCATTTT. Protein: CASKQGGEGQPQHF.

This clone turned up a few times. The chain couples TRBV5-1 to TRBJ1-1; D is perhaps TRBD1 (5 bases). The V gene's germline CDR1 is SGHRS and CDR2 YFSETQ. The CDR3 is 14 amino acids. V was pared by 3 bases and J by 8 bases, with 17 bases between. The CDR3 nucleotides read TGCGCCAGCAGCTCACCCGGGGGAGGCCGGGAAGCTTTCTTT. Residues: CASSSPGGGREAFF.

This chain connects TRBV28 to TRBJ2-3; 10 positions match TRBD2. V lost 6 bases, J lost 6 bases, and 21 bases stayed unmatched. Germline assignment: CDR1 MDHEN and CDR2 SYDVKM. This CDR3 has 19 amino acids. For the CDR3, the DNA is TGTGCCAGCAGCTTCACCCTTACCTCCAGCGGGAGGGCCCGGGATACGCAGTATTTT. Translation: CASSFTLTSSGRARDTQYF.

A single count supports this clone. The chain has TRBV28 and TRBJ2-7; 9 bases are a match to TRBD1. V lost 6 bases and J lost 2; bases outside the gene matches: 2. The germline V gene encodes CDR1 MDHEN and CDR2 SYDVKM. The CDR3 consists of 13 residues. Here the CDR3 DNA reads TGTGCCAGCAGGGACAGGGGTCCCTACGAGCAGTACTTC. Translation: CASRDRGPYEQYF.

In the case of this clone: Because the CDR3 is missing its conserved closing phenylalanine or tryptophan, this is likely a read error. This sequence joins TRBV28 and TRBJ2-7; TRBD2 might be the D (7 bases). V was cut by 7 bases and J by 3 bases, with 16 bases left in between. This CDR3 comprises 14 residues. The germline V gene encodes CDR1 MDHEN and CDR2 SYDVKM. Here the CDR3 DNA reads TGTGCCAGCACCCGGCTAGGGGGGGGCTACGAGCAGTACCTC. It yields the protein CASTRLGGGYEQYL.

This clone has a handful of counts. J is TRBJ2-1 and V is TRBV30, with TRBD1 matching over 7 bases. Germline loops: CDR1 GTSNPN, CDR2 SVGIG (reference sequence). V was clipped by 1 base and J by 0 bases; unmatched bases: 0. This CDR3 has 14 amino acids. The CDR3 DNA is TGTGCCTGGAGTGGGGACAGCTCCTACAATGAGCAGTTCTTC. This sequence encodes CAWSGDSSYNEQFF.

The chain employs TRBV7-9 and TRBJ2-3; a possible D gene is TRBD1 (6 bases). The CDR3 is 15 residues long. V was pared by 7 bases and J by 2 bases, with 16 bases between. CDR1 SEHNR and CDR2 FQNEAQ come from the germline V gene (reference sequence). The CDR3 bases are TGTGCCAGCACCCAGGACAGCACCTTCACAGATACGCAGTATTTT. As protein: CASTQDSTFTDTQYF.

The V gene is TRBV7-6, the J gene TRBJ2-7; perhaps TRBD1 as D (6 bases). CDR3 length equals 15 residues. Germline V gives CDR1 SGHVS, CDR2 FNYEAQ. Trimming shortened V by 2 bases and J by 2 bases, and 13 bases separated the two germline ends. The CDR3 sequence: CASSLNTGRTYEQYF. In nucleotides, the CDR3 is TGTGCCAGCAGCTTAAACACAGGGAGAACCTACGAGCAGTACTTC.

V is TRBV28 and J is TRBJ2-1; 8 nucleotides line up with TRBD2. CDR3 length equals 15 residues. Germline V CDR1 and CDR2: MDHEN, SYDVKM. With 5 bases clipped from V and 0 bases from J, the junction kept 3 bases outside the gene matches. CDR3 nucleotides: TGTGCCAGCAGTCCGGGGGGGAGCTCCTACAATGAGCAGTTCTTC. It is translated as CASSPGGSSYNEQFF.

The chain combines TRBV5-1 with TRBJ2-5; weak D call: TRBD2 (5 bases). Germline loops: CDR1 SGHRS, CDR2 YFSETQ. Trimming took 4 bases from V and 5 from J, leaving 15 bases between them. There are 14 residues in the CDR3. CDR3: CASSAKSRGETQYF. The CDR3 DNA follows: TGCGCCAGCAGCGCAAAGAGCCGAGGGGAGACCCAGTACTTC.

The V call is TRBV4-3, the J call TRBJ2-5, with D unclear. The DNA matches TRBJ2-7 better at its end, which makes the J call doubtful. CDR1 is LGHNA and CDR2 is YSLEER in the germline V gene. The CDR3 is 16 residues long. CDR3 loop: CASSQDSAVSSYEQYF. The CDR3 bases are TGCGCCAGCAGCCAAGACTCCGCGGTTAGCTCCTACGAGCAGTACTTC.

The chain carries TRBV5-5 and TRBJ1-5; D may be TRBD1 (5 bases). CDR1 is SGHKS and CDR2 is YYEKEE in the germline V gene (reference sequence). V was clipped by 4 bases and J by 2 bases, with 19 bases between them. CDR3 size: 17 residues. The CDR3 bases are TGTGCCAGCAGCCGCGGGGGGGAAATTCGAGGCAATCAGCCCCAGCATTTT. It yields the protein CASSRGGEIRGNQPQHF.

The rearrangement joins TRBV4-3 to TRBJ1-1; D gene ambiguous. This CDR3 contains 15 residues. CDR1 and CDR2 (germline): LGHNA, YSLEER. V was shortened by 4 bases and J by 4 bases, with 16 bases between the two germline ends. The CDR3 region is CASSLIVGEGTEAFF. Here the CDR3 DNA reads TGCGCCAGCAGCCTAATAGTGGGTGAGGGCACTGAAGCTTTCTTT.

The gene calls are TRBV4-1 and TRBJ1-5; D not resolved. Germline assignment: CDR1 MGHRA and CDR2 YSYEKL. V lost 0 bases to trimming and J lost 7 bases, with 13 bases between them. The CDR3 is 15 amino acids. CDR3 protein: CASSQDAPPGQPQHF. In DNA, the CDR3 is TGCGCCAGCAGCCAAGACGCCCCCCCGGGACAGCCCCAGCATTTT.

This chain links TRBV6-5 with TRBJ2-5, with D possibly being TRBD1 (6 bases). The length of the CDR3 is 15 residues. The germline V and J ends were trimmed by 4 bases and 1 base, with 13 bases remaining between them. Per the germline V gene, CDR1 is MNHEY and CDR2 is SVGAGI. In DNA, the CDR3 is TGTGCCAGCAGTTTACTCACAGGGAGCCAAGAGACCCAGTACTTC. Its translation is CASSLLTGSQETQYF.

V and J are TRBV15 and TRBJ2-4; 8 positions agree with TRBD1. V trimming: 4 bases; J trimming: 6 bases; junction bases outside the gene matches: 8. Looked up from germline, CDR1 is LNHNV and CDR2 is YYDKDF (reference sequence). This CDR3 has 15 residues. The CDR3 protein is CATSISGTGTNIQYF. The CDR3 DNA reads TGTGCCACCAGCATCTCCGGGACAGGTACAAACATTCAGTACTTC.